The T cell receptor (beta chain) under discussion was sequenced for a study of quantifying T cell responses using KT2 cells. Study-level background: Reverse transcription used primers in the TCR alpha and beta constant regions. A predetermined fluorescence threshold ended the second PCR, run as a qPCR.

Each cDNA got a UMI-containing oligo ligated at its 3' end. An equimolar mix of RC1.1 and RC1.2 primed the beta chain across TRBC1 and TRBC2. In TCRdb, the UMI-ligation and nested PCR reads were re-called with MiXCR into one record per CDR3 protein. This table has 40,000 or so distinct CDR3 sequences, about a sixth appearing once. This clonotype has a handful of counts. Its matching antigen is unknown. CDR3 length: 15 amino acids. V dropped 3 bases and J dropped 2 bases, with 14 bases sitting between them. The V gene's germline CDR1 is KGHSH and CDR2 LQKENI. Known numbers of the T cell clone KT2 were added to PBMC. Different KT2-to-PBMC ratios were created with a constant PBMC count. Findings of the study overall: KT2 sequence counts showed saturation when very many KT2 cells were spiked in.

This chain uses TRBV18 with TRBJ2-7; no firm D call. The clonotype originates from a human donor. Sequenced input: PBMCs spiked with cells of the T cell clone KT2. Here the CDR3 DNA reads TGTGCCAGCTCACCCCCCGGAGTACCAACCTACGAGCAGTACTTC. Amino acid sequence: CASSPPGVPTYEQYF.